This T cell receptor beta chain was documented in a study of blood T cell repertoires in COVID-19. For the study at large: PBMCs, B-cell-depleted T cells, or T cells provided the cDNA or gDNA that made up the material.

The CDR3 is 12 amino acids. The germline V gene has CDR1 SNHLY and CDR2 FYNNEI. Trimming shortened V by 10 bases and J by 5 bases, and 14 bases separated the two germline ends. In the original workflow: For nucleated cells, counts were estimated from reference gene primer amplification. Using immunoSEQ multiplex PCR, the repertoire was profiled, and TCRdb retains in-frame clones only, with some absent. V, J and clone size were drawn from that table, and D and trimming were deduced from the DNA. Among 300,000 to 350,000 clones listed, roughly 91% were seen once. This clone was observed a single time. The genes are TRBV2 and TRBJ1-1, with a possible D match to TRBD1 (5 bases). Sequencing was done on a sample of PBMCs or T cells enriched from blood (not recorded which). The TCR comes from a woman aged 30 to 39 who had recovered from COVID-19. The CDR3 loop is CATHVGGTEAFF. CDR3 DNA sequence: TGTGCCACCCATGTCGGGGGGACTGAAGCTTTCTTT.